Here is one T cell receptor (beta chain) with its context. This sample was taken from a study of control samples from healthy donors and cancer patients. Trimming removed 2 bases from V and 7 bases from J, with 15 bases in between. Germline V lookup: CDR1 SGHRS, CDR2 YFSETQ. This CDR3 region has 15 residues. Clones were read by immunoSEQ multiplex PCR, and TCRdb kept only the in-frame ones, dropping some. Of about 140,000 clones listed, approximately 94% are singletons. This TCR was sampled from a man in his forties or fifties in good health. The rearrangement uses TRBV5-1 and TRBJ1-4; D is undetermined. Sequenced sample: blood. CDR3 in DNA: TGCGCCAGCAGCTTCGGCGGGTCGGGAAGTGAAAAACTGTTTTTT. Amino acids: CASSFGGSGSEKLFF.